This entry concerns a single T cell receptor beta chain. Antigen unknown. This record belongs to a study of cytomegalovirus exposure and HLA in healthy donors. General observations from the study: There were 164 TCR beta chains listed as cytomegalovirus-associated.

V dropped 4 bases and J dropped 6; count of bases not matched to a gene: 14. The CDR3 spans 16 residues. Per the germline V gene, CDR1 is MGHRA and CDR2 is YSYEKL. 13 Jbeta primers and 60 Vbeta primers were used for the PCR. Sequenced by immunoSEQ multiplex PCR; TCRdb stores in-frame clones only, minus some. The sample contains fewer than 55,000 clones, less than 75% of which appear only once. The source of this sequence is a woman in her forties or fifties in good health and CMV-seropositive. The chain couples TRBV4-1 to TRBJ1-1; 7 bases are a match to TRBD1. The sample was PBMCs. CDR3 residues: CASSRATGATYAEAFF. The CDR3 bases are TGCGCCAGCAGCCGAGCTACAGGGGCGACCTATGCTGAAGCTTTCTTT.